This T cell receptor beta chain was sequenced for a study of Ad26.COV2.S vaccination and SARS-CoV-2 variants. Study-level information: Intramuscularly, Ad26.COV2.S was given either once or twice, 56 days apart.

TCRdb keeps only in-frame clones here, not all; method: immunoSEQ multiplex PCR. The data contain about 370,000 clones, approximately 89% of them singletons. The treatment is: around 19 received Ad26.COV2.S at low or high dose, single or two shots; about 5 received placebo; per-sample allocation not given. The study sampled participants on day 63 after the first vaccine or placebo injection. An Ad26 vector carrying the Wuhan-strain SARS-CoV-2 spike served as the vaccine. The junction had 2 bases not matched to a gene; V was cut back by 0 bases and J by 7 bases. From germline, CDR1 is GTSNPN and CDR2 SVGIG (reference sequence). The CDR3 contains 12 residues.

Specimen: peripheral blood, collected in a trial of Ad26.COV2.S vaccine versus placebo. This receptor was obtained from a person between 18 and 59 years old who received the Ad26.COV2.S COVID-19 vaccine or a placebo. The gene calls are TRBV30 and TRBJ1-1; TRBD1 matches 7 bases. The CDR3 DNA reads TGTGCCTGGAGTGTACAGGGGTATGAAGCTTTCTTT. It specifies CAWSVQGYEAFF.